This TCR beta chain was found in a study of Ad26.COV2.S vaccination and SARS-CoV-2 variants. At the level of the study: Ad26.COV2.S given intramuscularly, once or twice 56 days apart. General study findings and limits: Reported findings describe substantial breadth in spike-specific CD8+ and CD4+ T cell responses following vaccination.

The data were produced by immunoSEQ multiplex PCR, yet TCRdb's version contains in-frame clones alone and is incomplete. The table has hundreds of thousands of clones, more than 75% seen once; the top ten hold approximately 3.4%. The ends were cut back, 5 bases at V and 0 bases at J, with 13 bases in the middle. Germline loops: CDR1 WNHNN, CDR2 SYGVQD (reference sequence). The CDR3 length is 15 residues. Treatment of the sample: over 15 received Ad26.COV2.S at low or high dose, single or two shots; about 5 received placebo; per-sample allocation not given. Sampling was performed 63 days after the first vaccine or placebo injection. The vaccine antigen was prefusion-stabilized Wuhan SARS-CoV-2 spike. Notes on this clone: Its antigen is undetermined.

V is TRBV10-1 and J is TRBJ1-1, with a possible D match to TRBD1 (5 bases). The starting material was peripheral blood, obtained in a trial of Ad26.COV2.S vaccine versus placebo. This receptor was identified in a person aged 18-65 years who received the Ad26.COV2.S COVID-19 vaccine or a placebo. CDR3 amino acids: CASSSQATMNTEAFF. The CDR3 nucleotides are TGCGCCAGCAGTTCACAGGCGACGATGAACACTGAAGCTTTCTTT.